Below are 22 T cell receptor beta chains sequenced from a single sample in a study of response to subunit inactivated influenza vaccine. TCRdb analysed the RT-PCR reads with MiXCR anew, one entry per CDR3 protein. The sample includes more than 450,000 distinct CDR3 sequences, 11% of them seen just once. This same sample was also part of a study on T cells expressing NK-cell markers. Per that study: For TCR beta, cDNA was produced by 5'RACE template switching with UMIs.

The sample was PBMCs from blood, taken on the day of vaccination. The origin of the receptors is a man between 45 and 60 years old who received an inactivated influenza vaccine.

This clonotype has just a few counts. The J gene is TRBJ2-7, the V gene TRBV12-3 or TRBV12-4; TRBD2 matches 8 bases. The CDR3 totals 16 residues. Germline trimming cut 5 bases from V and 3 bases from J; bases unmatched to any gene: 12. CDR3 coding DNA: TGTGCCAGCAGTCCCCAGTTCGGGGGGGGGAACTACGAGCAGTACTTC. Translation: CASSPQFGGGNYEQYF.

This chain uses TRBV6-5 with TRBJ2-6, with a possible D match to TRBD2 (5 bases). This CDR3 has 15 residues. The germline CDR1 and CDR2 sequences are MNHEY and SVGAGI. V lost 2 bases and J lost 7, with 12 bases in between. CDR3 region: CASSYGSAGANVLTF. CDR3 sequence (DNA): TGTGCCAGCAGTTACGGTTCCGCGGGCGCCAACGTCCTGACTTTC.

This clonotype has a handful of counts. CDR3 protein: CADIGTDTDTQYF. CDR3 nucleotides: TGTGCCGACATTGGCACAGACACAGATACGCAGTATTTT. The rearrangement joins TRBV7-9 to TRBJ2-3; D not resolved. The length of the CDR3 is 13 residues. Germline-derived CDR1 and CDR2 are SEHNR and FQNEAQ (reference sequence). V was pared by 11 bases and J by 2 bases, with 14 bases between.

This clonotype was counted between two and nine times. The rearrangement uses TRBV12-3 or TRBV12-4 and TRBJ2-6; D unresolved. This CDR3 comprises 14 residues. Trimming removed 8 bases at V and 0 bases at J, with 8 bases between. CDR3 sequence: CASGPTSGANVLTF. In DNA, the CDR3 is TGTGCCAGCGGACCGACCTCTGGGGCCAACGTCCTGACTTTC.

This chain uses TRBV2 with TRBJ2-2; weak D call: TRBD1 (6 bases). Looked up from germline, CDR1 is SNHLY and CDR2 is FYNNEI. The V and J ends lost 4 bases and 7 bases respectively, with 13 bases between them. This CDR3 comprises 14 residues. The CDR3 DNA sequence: TGTGCCAGCAGTGGTTCGCAGGGGTTCGGGGAGCTGTTTTTT. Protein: CASSGSQGFGELFF.

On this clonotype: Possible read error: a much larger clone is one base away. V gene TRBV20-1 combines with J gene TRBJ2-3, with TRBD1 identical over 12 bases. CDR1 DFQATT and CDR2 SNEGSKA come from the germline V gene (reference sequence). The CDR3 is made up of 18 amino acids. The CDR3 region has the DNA TGCAGGGCTAGGCTTACCCTGGGGGGACAGGGGGCAACAGATACGCAGTATTTT. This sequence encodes CRARLTLGGQGATDTQYF.

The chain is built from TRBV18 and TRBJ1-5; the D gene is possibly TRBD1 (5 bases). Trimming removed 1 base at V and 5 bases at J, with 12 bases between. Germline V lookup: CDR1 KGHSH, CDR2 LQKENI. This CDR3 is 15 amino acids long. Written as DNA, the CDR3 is TGTGCCAGCTCACCACAGGGGAATAGGGATCAGCCCCAGCATTTT. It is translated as CASSPQGNRDQPQHF.

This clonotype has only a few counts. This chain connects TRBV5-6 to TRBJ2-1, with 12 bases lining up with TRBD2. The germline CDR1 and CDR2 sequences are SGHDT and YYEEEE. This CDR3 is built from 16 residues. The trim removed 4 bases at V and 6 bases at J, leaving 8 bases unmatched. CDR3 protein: CASSLGGLAGTNEQFF. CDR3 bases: TGTGCCAGCAGCCTGGGAGGACTAGCGGGAACCAATGAGCAGTTCTTC. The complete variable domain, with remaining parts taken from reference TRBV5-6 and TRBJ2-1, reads DAGVTQSPTHLIKTRGQQVTLRCSPKSGHDTVSWYQQALGQGPQFIFQYYEEEERQRGNFPDRFSGHQFPNYSSELNVNALLLGDSALYLCASSLGGLAGTNEQFFGPGTRLTVL.

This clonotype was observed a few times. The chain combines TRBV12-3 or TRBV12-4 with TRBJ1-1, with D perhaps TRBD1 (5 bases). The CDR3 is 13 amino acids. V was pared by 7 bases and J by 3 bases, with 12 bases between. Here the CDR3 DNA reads TGTGCCAGCACCTTTTTGGGGGACACTGAAGCTTTCTTT. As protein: CASTFLGDTEAFF.

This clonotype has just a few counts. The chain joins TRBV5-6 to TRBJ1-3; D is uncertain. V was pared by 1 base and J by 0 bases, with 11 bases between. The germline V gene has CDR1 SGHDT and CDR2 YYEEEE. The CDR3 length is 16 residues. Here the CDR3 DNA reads TGTGCCAGCAGCTTGATAGCAGGCACCTCTGGAAACACCATATATTTT. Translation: CASSLIAGTSGNTIYF.

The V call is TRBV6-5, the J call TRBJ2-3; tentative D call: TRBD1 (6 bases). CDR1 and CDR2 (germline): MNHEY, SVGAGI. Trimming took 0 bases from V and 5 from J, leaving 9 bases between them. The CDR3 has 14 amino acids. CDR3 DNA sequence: TGTGCCAGCAGTTACTCAGGGGGTCGAGATACGCAGTATTTT. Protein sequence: CASSYSGGRDTQYF.

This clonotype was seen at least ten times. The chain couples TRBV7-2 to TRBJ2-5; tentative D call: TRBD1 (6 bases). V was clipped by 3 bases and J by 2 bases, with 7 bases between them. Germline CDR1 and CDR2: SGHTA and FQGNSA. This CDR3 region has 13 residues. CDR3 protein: CASSFGQQETQYF. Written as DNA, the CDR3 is TGTGCCAGCAGCTTTGGACAGCAAGAGACCCAGTACTTC.

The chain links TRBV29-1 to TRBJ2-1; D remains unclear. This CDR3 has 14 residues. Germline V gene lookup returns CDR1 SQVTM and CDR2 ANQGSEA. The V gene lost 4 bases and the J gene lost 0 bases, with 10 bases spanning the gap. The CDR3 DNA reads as TGCAGCGTTGGAACCTTAAGCTCCTACAATGAGCAGTTCTTC. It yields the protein CSVGTLSSYNEQFF.

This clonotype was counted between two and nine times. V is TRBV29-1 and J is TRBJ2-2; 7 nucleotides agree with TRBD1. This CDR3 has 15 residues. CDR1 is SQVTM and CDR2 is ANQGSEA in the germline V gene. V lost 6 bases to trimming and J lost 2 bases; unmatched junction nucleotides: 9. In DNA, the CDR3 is TGCAGCGTCCACTTAACAGGGGCCAACACCGGGGAGCTGTTTTTT. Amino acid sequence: CSVHLTGANTGELFF.

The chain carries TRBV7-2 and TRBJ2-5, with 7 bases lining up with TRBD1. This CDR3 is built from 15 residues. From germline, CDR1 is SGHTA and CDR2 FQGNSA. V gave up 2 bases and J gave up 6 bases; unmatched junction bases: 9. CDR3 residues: CASSLYIGGPKTQYF. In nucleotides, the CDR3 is TGTGCCAGCAGCTTATATATAGGGGGCCCAAAGACCCAGTACTTC.

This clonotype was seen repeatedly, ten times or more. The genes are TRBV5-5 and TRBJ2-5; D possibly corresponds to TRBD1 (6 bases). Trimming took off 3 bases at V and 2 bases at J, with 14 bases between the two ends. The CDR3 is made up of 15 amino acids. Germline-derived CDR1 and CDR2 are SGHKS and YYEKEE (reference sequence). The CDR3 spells CASSWPRTAQETQYF. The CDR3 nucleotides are TGTGCCAGCAGCTGGCCCAGGACAGCACAAGAGACCCAGTACTTC.

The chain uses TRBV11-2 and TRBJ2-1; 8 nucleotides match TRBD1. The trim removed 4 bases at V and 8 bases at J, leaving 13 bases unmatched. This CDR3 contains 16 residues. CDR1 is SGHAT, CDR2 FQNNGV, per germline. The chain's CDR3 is CASSSSGGASVDEQFF. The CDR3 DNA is TGTGCCAGCAGCTCATCAGGGGGCGCTTCTGTCGATGAGCAGTTCTTC.

CDR3 sequence reads: CASSQDLGGGSVGYTF. The CDR3 coding sequence is TGCGCCAGCAGCCAAGATCTGGGAGGAGGGTCGGTCGGCTACACCTTC. J is TRBJ1-2 and V is TRBV4-1; D uncertain. The CDR3 has 16 amino acids. V shed 0 bases and J shed 8 bases, with 19 bases lying between them. Germline-derived CDR1 and CDR2 are MGHRA and YSYEKL.

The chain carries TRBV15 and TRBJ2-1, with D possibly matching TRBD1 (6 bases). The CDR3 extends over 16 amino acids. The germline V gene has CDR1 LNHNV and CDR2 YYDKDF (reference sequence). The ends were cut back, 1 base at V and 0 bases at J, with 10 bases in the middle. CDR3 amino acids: CATSRGTAVSYNEQFF. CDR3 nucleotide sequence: TGTGCCACCAGCAGAGGGACAGCGGTCTCCTACAATGAGCAGTTCTTC.

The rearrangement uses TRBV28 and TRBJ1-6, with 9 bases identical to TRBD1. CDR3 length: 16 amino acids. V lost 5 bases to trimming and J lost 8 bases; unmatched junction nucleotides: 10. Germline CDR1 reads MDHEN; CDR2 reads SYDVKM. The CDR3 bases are TGTGCCAGCAGTGTTCCCCCGGGACAGGGCGATTCACCCCTCCACTTT. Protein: CASSVPPGQGDSPLHF.

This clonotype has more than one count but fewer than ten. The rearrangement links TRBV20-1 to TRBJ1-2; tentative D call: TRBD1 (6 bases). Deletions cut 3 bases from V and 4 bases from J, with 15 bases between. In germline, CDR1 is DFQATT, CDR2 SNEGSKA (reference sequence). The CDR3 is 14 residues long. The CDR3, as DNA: TGCAGTGCTAGCCGCAGGGGAGGGGGCTATGGCTACACCTTC. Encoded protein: CSASRRGGGYGYTF.

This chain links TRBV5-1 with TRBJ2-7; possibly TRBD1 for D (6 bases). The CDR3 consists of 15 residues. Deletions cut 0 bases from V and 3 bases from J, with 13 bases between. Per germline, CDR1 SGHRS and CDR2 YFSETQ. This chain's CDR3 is CASSLGTARLYEQYF. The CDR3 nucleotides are TGCGCCAGCAGCTTGGGGACAGCCCGTCTCTACGAGCAGTACTTC.